This TCR beta chain was sequenced during a study of tumor and adjacent non-tumor tissue in lung cancer. Study context: There were about twelve adenocarcinoma, a couple of squamous cell carcinoma and 1 small cell lung cancer cases. Points from the study as a whole: Tumor repertoires had a smaller top 100 clone share than normal lung.

No cell sorting was done before RNA was extracted from the tissue. Distant lung tissue was collected more than 3 cm away from the tumor edge. The CDR3 sequence is 16 residues long. Trimming at V came to 4 bases and at J to 7 bases, leaving 7 bases not matched to a gene. Looked up from germline, CDR1 is SEHNR and CDR2 is FQNEAQ (reference sequence). Three rounds of nested PCR, following a modified ARM-PCR protocol, produced the TCRbeta library. TCRdb itself ran the multiplex PCR reads through MiXCR, one entry per CDR3 protein. This repertoire shows some 100,000 distinct CDR3 sequences, 80% found once; its top ten account for about 31%. Regarding this clonotype: Its specificity is not known.

This sequence joins TRBV7-9 and TRBJ2-2, with 12 bases that match TRBD2. Sequencing was performed on distant non-tumor lung tissue. The clonotype originates from a man aged 60-69 years with small cell lung cancer. Here the CDR3 DNA reads TGTGCCAGCAGCTCCGTACTAGCGGGAGGCAACGGGGAGCTGTTTTTT. Protein sequence: CASSSVLAGGNGELFF. Full variable domain (missing parts from reference TRBV7-9 and TRBJ2-2): DTGVSQNPRHKITKRGQNVTFRCDPISEHNRLYWYRQTLGQGPEFLTYFQNEAQLEKSRLLSDRFSAERPKGSFSTLEIQRTEQGDSAMYLCASSSVLAGGNGELFFGEGSRLTVL.